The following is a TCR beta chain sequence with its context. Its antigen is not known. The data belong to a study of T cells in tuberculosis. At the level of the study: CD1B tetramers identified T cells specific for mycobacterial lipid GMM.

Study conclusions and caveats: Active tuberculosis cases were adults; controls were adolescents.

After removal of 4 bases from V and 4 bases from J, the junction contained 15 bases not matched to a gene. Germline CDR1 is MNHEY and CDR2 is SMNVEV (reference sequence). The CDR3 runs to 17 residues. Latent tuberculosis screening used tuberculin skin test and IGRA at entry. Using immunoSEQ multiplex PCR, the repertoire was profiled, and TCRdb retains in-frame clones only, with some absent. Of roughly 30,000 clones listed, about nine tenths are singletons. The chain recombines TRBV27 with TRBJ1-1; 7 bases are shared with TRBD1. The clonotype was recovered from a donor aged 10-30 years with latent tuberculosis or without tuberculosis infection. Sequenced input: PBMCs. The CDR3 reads CASSSIDRVSRSTEAFF. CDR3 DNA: TGTGCCAGCAGTTCCATAGACAGGGTTTCGAGGAGCACTGAAGCTTTCTTT.